Following are 28 T cell receptor beta chains from one sample sequenced in a study of T cell repertoires and Cas9 in healthy adults. Produced via immunoSEQ multiplex PCR; TCRdb's table is partial and in-frame only. The table includes approximately 23,000 clones, about 90% detected once. The sequenced sample consisted of CD4+ effector T cells (CD127+, CD25-, CD137-, CD154-) from PBMCs; culture status not recorded. The receptors originated from a human donor in good health.

This chain uses TRBV7-9 with TRBJ2-7, with 8 bases aligning to TRBD1. The CDR3 length is 13 residues. V shed 5 bases, J shed 2 bases, and the junction held 2 bases outside the gene matches. The V gene's germline CDR1 is SEHNR and CDR2 FQNEAQ (reference sequence). CDR3 DNA: TGTGCCAGCAGCGACAGGGGACCCTACGAGCAGTACTTC. Residues: CASSDRGPYEQYF.

The chain has TRBV5-1 and TRBJ1-4; possible D gene TRBD1, 5 bases. Trimming took 0 bases from V and 0 from J, leaving 9 bases between them. CDR3 length: 16 amino acids. CDR1 SGHRS and CDR2 YFSETQ come from the germline V gene. As DNA, the CDR3 is TGCGCCAGCAGCTTGGAAGGGGTGGCAACTAATGAAAAACTGTTTTTT. Protein sequence: CASSLEGVATNEKLFF.

The chain uses TRBV20-1 and TRBJ1-1; no definite D call. Trimming took 5 bases from V and 2 from J, leaving 3 bases between them. Per the germline V gene, CDR1 is DFQATT and CDR2 is SNEGSKA (reference sequence). The CDR3 is 10 residues long. In nucleotides, the CDR3 is TGCAGTGCTCAAAACACTGAAGCTTTCTTT. This sequence encodes CSAQNTEAFF.

The V call is TRBV18, the J call TRBJ2-3; D uncertain. The CDR3 is made up of 14 amino acids. V lost 8 bases and J lost 1, with 13 bases in between. CDR1 and CDR2 (germline): KGHSH, LQKENI. The CDR3 protein is CASPAGLGTDTQYF. Written as DNA, the CDR3 is TGTGCCAGCCCAGCCGGATTGGGCACAGATACGCAGTATTTT. Full variable domain (missing parts from reference TRBV18 and TRBJ2-3): NAGVMQNPRHLVRRRGQEARLRCSPMKGHSHVYWYRQLPEEGLKFMVYLQKENIIDESGMPKERFSAEFPKEGPSILRIQQVVRGDSAAYFCASPAGLGTDTQYFGPGTRLTVL.

The CDR3: CASSYGGRANTGELFF. DNA for the CDR3: TGTGCCAGCAGTTACGGCGGGAGGGCCAACACCGGGGAGCTGTTTTTT. The chain joins TRBV6-5 to TRBJ2-2; TRBD2 aligns across 9 bases. The CDR3 loop spans 16 amino acids. Germline lookup yields CDR1 MNHEY and CDR2 SVGAGI. With V trimmed by 2 bases and J by 2 bases, 3 bases remained unmatched.

CDR3 bases: TGTGCCAGTAGTACGACTTGGGACACTGAAGCTTTCTTT. Its protein product is CASSTTWDTEAFF. The chain has TRBV19 and TRBJ1-1; D uncertain. CDR3 length: 13 amino acids. Between the trimmed V and J ends, which lost 4 bases and 3 bases, there was a span of 9 bases. CDR1 and CDR2 from the germline V gene are LNHDA and SQIVND (reference sequence).

This clone was seen more than once but under ten times. V gene TRBV4-3 combines with J gene TRBJ2-7, with 10 bases that match TRBD2. CDR1 and CDR2 (germline): LGHNA, YSLEER. V was clipped by 3 bases and J by 4 bases; unmatched bases: 6. The CDR3 spans 15 residues. In DNA, the CDR3 is TGCGCCAGCAGCCAGGTTCTAGCGGGAGCGTACGAGCAGTACTTC. Protein: CASSQVLAGAYEQYF.

This rearrangement joins TRBV19 to TRBJ1-2; D remains ambiguous. V was shortened by 3 bases and J by 4 bases, with 3 bases between the two germline ends. The length of the CDR3 is 11 residues. Germline V lookup: CDR1 LNHDA, CDR2 SQIVND (reference sequence). CDR3 amino acids: CASSMGYGYTF. The CDR3 nucleotides read TGTGCCAGTAGTATGGGCTATGGCTACACCTTC.

This chain uses TRBV5-1 with TRBJ1-5; D is uncertain. The CDR3 totals 14 residues. Germline loops: CDR1 SGHRS, CDR2 YFSETQ. The germline V and J ends were trimmed by 0 bases and 3 bases, with 7 bases remaining between them. The CDR3 is CASSLGQNNQPQHF. The CDR3, as DNA: TGCGCCAGCAGCTTGGGACAAAACAATCAGCCCCAGCATTTT.

The chain joins TRBV15 to TRBJ2-7, with a possible D match to TRBD1 (7 bases). Trimming left V 3 bases short and J 1 base short, with 19 bases between. Germline CDR1 is LNHNV and CDR2 is YYDKDF (reference sequence). This CDR3 region has 17 residues. CDR3 in amino acids: CATSSHYQGGRSYEQYF. CDR3 bases: TGTGCCACCAGCAGTCACTACCAGGGGGGTAGGTCCTACGAGCAGTACTTC.

This rearrangement joins TRBV16 to TRBJ2-5; D remains ambiguous. Matching the DNA end better, TRBJ2-7 makes the J call doubtful. CDR3 size: 14 residues. Germline loops: CDR1 KGHSY, CDR2 FQNENV. The CDR3 DNA follows: TGTGCCAGCAGCAGGGTGACCTTCGACGGCGAGCAGTACTTC. This codes for CASSRVTFDGEQYF.

The chain uses TRBV28 and TRBJ2-1, with D perhaps matching TRBD2 (5 bases). CDR3 size: 16 residues. The V gene's germline CDR1 is MDHEN and CDR2 SYDVKM. With 2 bases removed from V and 0 bases from J, the gap between germline ends came to 11 bases. DNA for the CDR3: TGTGCCAGCAGTTTAACCCCGGGGAGCTCCTACAATGAGCAGTTCTTC. Translation gives CASSLTPGSSYNEQFF.

V gene TRBV9 combines with J gene TRBJ1-2; 9 positions match TRBD1. The trim removed 4 bases at V and 4 bases at J, leaving 8 bases unmatched. Germline V gives CDR1 SGDLS, CDR2 YYNGEE. The CDR3 is made up of 15 amino acids. DNA for the CDR3: TGTGCCAGCAGCAGTTCGGGACAGGGTGGCTATGGCTACACCTTC. The encoded protein is CASSSSGQGGYGYTF.

About this clone itself: The sample holds other DNA sequences that translate to the same CDR3. CDR3 sequence: CASSLLGQGVGTGELFF. The CDR3 bases are TGCGCCAGCAGCTTGTTGGGACAGGGGGTGGGCACCGGGGAGCTGTTTTTT. The chain couples TRBV5-1 to TRBJ2-2; 11 nucleotides match TRBD1. Germline loops: CDR1 SGHRS, CDR2 YFSETQ. V gave up 1 base and J gave up 4 bases; unmatched junction bases: 6. The CDR3 is 17 amino acids.

The chain is built from TRBV6-6 and TRBJ1-5, with D perhaps TRBD1 (6 bases). From germline, CDR1 is MNHNY and CDR2 SVGAGI (reference sequence). V gave up 7 bases and J gave up 5 bases, with 15 bases separating them. This CDR3 comprises 14 residues. CDR3 DNA: TGTGCCAGCACTCTAGGCGGGGGCCATCAGCCCCAGCATTTT. As protein: CASTLGGGHQPQHF.

The CDR3 region is CASSPTRDREATGELFF. The CDR3 DNA sequence: TGTGCCAGCTCACCGACCCGGGACAGGGAGGCGACCGGGGAGCTGTTTTTT. V is TRBV18 and J is TRBJ2-2; 9 bases map to TRBD1. The CDR3 contains 17 residues. V dropped 3 bases and J dropped 5; count of bases not matched to a gene: 10. Germline V gene sequence: CDR1 KGHSH, CDR2 LQKENI.

The chain links TRBV27 to TRBJ2-5; TRBD2 agrees at 7 bases. The CDR3 is made up of 12 amino acids. Germline lookup yields CDR1 MNHEY and CDR2 SMNVEV (reference sequence). With 5 bases clipped from V and 5 bases from J, the junction kept 2 bases outside the gene matches. In DNA form, the CDR3 reads TGTGCCAGCAGTGGGGGAGGGGAGACCCAGTACTTC. Its protein product is CASSGGGETQYF.

The chain employs TRBV11-2 and TRBJ1-2; 12 bases match TRBD1. The CDR3 totals 16 residues. The junction had 11 bases not matched to a gene; V was cut back by 4 bases and J by 8 bases. Germline CDR1 SGHAT, CDR2 FQNNGV. CDR3 amino acids: CASSSPRRDRGLGYTF. CDR3 bases: TGTGCCAGCAGCTCCCCAAGGCGGGACAGGGGGCTCGGCTACACCTTC.

The V call is TRBV6-5, the J call TRBJ2-7, with 7 bases matching TRBD2. Unmatched junction bases numbered 12, after V lost 7 bases and J lost 3 bases. The CDR3 is made up of 15 amino acids. Germline assignment: CDR1 MNHEY and CDR2 SVGAGI. In DNA form, the CDR3 reads TGTGCCAGCATCCGAGGGGCGGGGGTAGGCTACGAGCAGTACTTC. Its translation: CASIRGAGVGYEQYF.

The chain couples TRBV6-4 to TRBJ1-4, with TRBD1 matching 7 bases. The ends lost 0 bases at V and 8 bases at J; junction bases unmatched: 12. Germline CDR1 is MRHNA and CDR2 is SNTAGT. CDR3 length: 17 residues. Here the CDR3 reads CASSDSDRADLYEKLFF. The CDR3, as DNA: TGTGCCAGCAGTGACTCCGACAGGGCTGATCTGTACGAAAAACTGTTTTTT.

V is TRBV6-5 and J is TRBJ1-2, with D possibly matching TRBD1 (5 bases). The CDR3 runs to 12 residues. From germline, CDR1 is MNHEY and CDR2 SVGAGI. V was pared by 8 bases and J by 5 bases, with 12 bases between. The CDR3 here is CASRQGYYGYTF. DNA of the CDR3: TGTGCCAGCCGCCAGGGCTATTATGGCTACACCTTC.

This chain uses TRBV5-4 with TRBJ2-2; D is ambiguous. V was cut by 0 bases and J by 6 bases, with 6 bases left in between. In germline, CDR1 is SGHNT, CDR2 YYREEE (reference sequence). The CDR3 runs to 13 residues. The CDR3 sequence is CASSLEGPGELFF. The CDR3 coding sequence is TGTGCCAGCAGCTTGGAAGGGCCCGGGGAGCTGTTTTTT.

This chain joins TRBV6-5 and TRBJ1-3; 7 bases map to TRBD1. With 4 bases clipped from V and 0 bases from J, the junction kept 6 bases outside the gene matches. The CDR3 runs 16 residues. Germline V CDR1 and CDR2: MNHEY, SVGAGI. CDR3 region: CASSSTGVLSGNTIYF. DNA of the CDR3: TGTGCCAGCAGTTCTACAGGGGTCCTCTCTGGAAACACCATATATTTT.

The chain uses TRBV6-1 and TRBJ1-4, with 7 bases matching TRBD1. From germline, CDR1 is MNHNS and CDR2 SASEGT. Trimming removed 6 bases from V and 5 bases from J; junction bases left unmatched: 9. The CDR3 runs to 15 residues. In nucleotides, the CDR3 is TGTGCCAGCAGGGCGAGACAGGGTTCCAATGAAAAACTGTTTTTT. Amino acids: CASRARQGSNEKLFF.

The rearrangement links TRBV19 to TRBJ1-4; D is unresolved. Germline V gene sequence: CDR1 LNHDA, CDR2 SQIVND (reference sequence). V was shortened by 6 bases and J by 5 bases, with 13 bases between the two germline ends. The CDR3 covers 14 residues. This CDR3 reads CASSSTWNNEKLFF. The CDR3 nucleotides read TGTGCCAGTAGCTCGACGTGGAACAATGAAAAACTGTTTTTT.

This chain uses TRBV29-1 with TRBJ2-7; D gene unclear. V was cut by 1 base and J by 0 bases, with 10 bases left in between. Germline V gene data show CDR1 as SQVTM and CDR2 as ANQGSEA. The CDR3 covers 14 residues. For the CDR3, the DNA is TGCAGCGTTGAAGCGGGCCTAGACTCCTACGAGCAGTACTTC. This codes for CSVEAGLDSYEQYF.

The chain has TRBV19 and TRBJ2-3; weak D call: TRBD2 (6 bases). V lost 5 bases and J 1 base, leaving 16 bases between the germline ends. CDR3 length: 16 residues. Germline V gene sequence: CDR1 LNHDA, CDR2 SQIVND (reference sequence). The CDR3 region has the DNA TGTGCCAGTAGTGACGGGACTCCCGGCGGCACAGATACGCAGTATTTT. Residues: CASSDGTPGGTDTQYF.

V and J are TRBV5-1 and TRBJ1-3; D perhaps matches TRBD1 (5 bases). Germline V gene data show CDR1 as SGHRS and CDR2 as YFSETQ. V dropped 0 bases and J dropped 3 bases, with 13 bases sitting between them. The CDR3 length is 16 residues. CDR3 DNA: TGCGCCAGCAGCTTGGGGGGCAACCAAGGTGGAAACACCATATATTTT. Its translation is CASSLGGNQGGNTIYF.